The 18 T cell receptor beta chains reported below all come from one sample, sequenced in a study of blood T cell repertoires in COVID-19. Clones were read by immunoSEQ multiplex PCR, and TCRdb kept only the in-frame ones, dropping some. In the table there are 250,000 to 300,000 clones, over 75% of which are singletons. Source material: PBMCs or T cells enriched from blood (not recorded which). The receptors stem from a woman in her forties or fifties who had recovered from COVID-19.

The chain links TRBV10-3 to TRBJ2-7, with D possibly TRBD2 on 5 matching bases. CDR3 length: 14 residues. Trimming took 10 bases from V and 5 from J, leaving 21 bases between them. CDR1 is ENHRY, CDR2 SYGVKD, per germline. Here the CDR3 reads CATVTGGRGNEQYF. The CDR3 region has the DNA TGTGCCACCGTCACGGGTGGGAGAGGAAACGAGCAGTACTTC.

The chain carries TRBV7-2 and TRBJ2-3, with D maybe TRBD2 (6 bases). The CDR3 spans 16 residues. The ends were cut back, 5 bases at V and 2 bases at J, with 17 bases in the middle. In germline, CDR1 is SGHTA, CDR2 FQGNSA. CDR3 in amino acids: CASSPFGEASTDTQYF. The CDR3 DNA reads as TGTGCCAGCAGCCCCTTTGGGGAGGCGTCCACAGATACGCAGTATTTT.

This chain uses TRBV6-1 with TRBJ1-6; 9 nucleotides align to TRBD1. This CDR3 is built from 17 residues. CDR1 is MNHNS, CDR2 SASEGT, per germline. The J segment lost 4 bases and the V segment lost 3 bases, leaving 7 bases of the junction unmatched. CDR3 region: CASSERDRVIYNSPLHF. The CDR3 coding sequence is TGTGCCAGCAGTGAGCGGGACAGGGTCATTTATAATTCACCCCTCCACTTT.

This chain joins TRBV6-5 and TRBJ1-5, with a weak D call TRBD1 (6 bases). Between the trimmed V and J ends, which lost 5 bases and 0 bases, there was a span of 11 bases. The CDR3 is 15 residues long. The germline CDR1 and CDR2 sequences are MNHEY and SVGAGI. CDR3 DNA: TGTGCCAGCAGTCGGACAGTATATAGCAATCAGCCCCAGCATTTT. This gives the protein CASSRTVYSNQPQHF.

This clone was seen a handful of times. V usage is TRBV4-1 and J usage is TRBJ2-3, with 9 bases fitting TRBD2. After removal of 4 bases from V and 3 bases from J, the junction contained 14 bases not matched to a gene. Germline V gives CDR1 MGHRA, CDR2 YSYEKL. This CDR3 is 18 amino acids long. The CDR3 is CASSRGQPLAGRTDTQYF. CDR3 bases: TGCGCCAGCAGCCGCGGCCAGCCTCTAGCGGGACGTACAGATACGCAGTATTTT.

This chain joins TRBV29-1 and TRBJ2-3; D is undetermined. The CDR3 extends over 13 amino acids. Germline lookup yields CDR1 SQVTM and CDR2 ANQGSEA. With 2 bases removed from V and 2 bases from J, the gap between germline ends came to 8 bases. The CDR3 is CSVEKSFTDTQYF. The CDR3 bases are TGCAGCGTTGAAAAGAGTTTCACAGATACGCAGTATTTT.

The chain joins TRBV7-8 to TRBJ1-3; 7 bases align to TRBD1. The germline V gene encodes CDR1 SGHVS and CDR2 FQNEAQ. The CDR3 totals 14 residues. V gave up 5 bases and J gave up 5 bases; unmatched junction bases: 6. The CDR3 sequence: CASSEDRERNTIYF. Here the CDR3 DNA reads TGTGCCAGCAGCGAAGACAGGGAGAGAAACACCATATATTTT.

The chain recombines TRBV3-1 (or the pseudogene TRBV3-2) with TRBJ1-3, with 7 bases aligning to TRBD1. The CDR3 loop spans 15 amino acids. The J segment lost 0 bases and the V segment lost 4 bases, leaving 3 bases of the junction unmatched. Germline CDR1 and CDR2: LGHDT and YNNKEL (reference sequence). The CDR3 DNA sequence: TGTGCCAGCAGCCGGGGGACAGTCTCTGGAAACACCATATATTTT. Its protein is CASSRGTVSGNTIYF.

The chain couples TRBV27 to TRBJ2-5; D may be TRBD1 (6 bases). The V gene's germline CDR1 is MNHEY and CDR2 SMNVEV (reference sequence). The CDR3 runs to 15 residues. With 2 bases removed from V and 5 bases from J, the gap between germline ends came to 15 bases. Here the CDR3 reads CASSLGAGVWETQYF. For the CDR3, the DNA is TGTGCCAGCAGTTTAGGGGCAGGGGTATGGGAGACCCAGTACTTC.

The chain carries TRBV6-6 and TRBJ2-2; 14 bases are shared with TRBD2. From germline, CDR1 is MNHNY and CDR2 SVGAGI (reference sequence). V trimming: 6 bases; J trimming: 7 bases; junction bases outside the gene matches: 7. CDR3 length equals 16 residues. This CDR3 is CASRLGLAGAGGELFF. Here the CDR3 DNA reads TGTGCCAGCAGACTGGGACTAGCGGGAGCGGGCGGGGAGCTGTTTTTT.

J is TRBJ1-2 and V is TRBV10-3, with 10 bases lining up with TRBD1. Germline loops: CDR1 ENHRY, CDR2 SYGVKD. The V segment lost 2 bases and the J segment 4 bases; nucleotides outside the gene matches: 10. CDR3 length equals 17 residues. The CDR3 reads CAISEPTGTGAAYGYTF. The CDR3 DNA reads as TGTGCCATCAGTGAGCCCACCGGGACAGGGGCGGCCTATGGCTACACCTTC.

This rearrangement joins TRBV7-9 to TRBJ1-3; perhaps TRBD1 as D (6 bases). Trimming left V 5 bases short and J 0 bases short, with 17 bases between. CDR1 and CDR2 (germline): SEHNR, FQNEAQ (reference sequence). CDR3 length equals 17 residues. The CDR3 is CASSTRDRRHSGNTIYF. CDR3 DNA sequence: TGTGCCAGCAGCACCAGAGACAGGCGCCACTCTGGAAACACCATATATTTT.

The chain is built from TRBV5-7 and TRBJ1-4, with D maybe TRBD1 (6 bases). TRBV5-7 is identified as an open reading frame with a role that is uncertain. This CDR3 is built from 17 residues. V lost 2 bases, J lost 8 bases, and 22 bases lay in between. The CDR3 is CASSFGLWGGAEEKLFF. The CDR3 DNA is TGTGCCAGCAGCTTTGGGCTTTGGGGGGGCGCAGAGGAAAAACTGTTTTTT.

V and J are TRBV18 and TRBJ2-4, with 9 nucleotides matching TRBD1. This CDR3 is 14 amino acids long. Germline assignment: CDR1 KGHSH and CDR2 LQKENI. J lost 4 bases, V lost 3 bases, and 1 base had no gene match. CDR3 amino acids: CASSPGTGKNIQYF. In nucleotides, the CDR3 is TGTGCCAGCTCACCCGGGACAGGGAAAAACATTCAGTACTTC.

The rearrangement uses TRBV9 and TRBJ1-1; no reliable D call. Germline-derived CDR1 and CDR2 are SGDLS and YYNGEE. With 3 bases removed from V and 3 bases from J, the gap between germline ends came to 9 bases. This CDR3 contains 13 residues. CDR3 DNA sequence: TGTGCCAGCAGCGGGCGGGAACACACTGAAGCTTTCTTT. It yields the protein CASSGREHTEAFF.

This clone was observed a single time. One end of the junction fails to match germline, which may point to a read error. V usage is TRBV5-1 and J usage is TRBJ2-1; 13 bases line up with TRBD2. CDR1 is SGHRS, CDR2 YFSETQ, per germline. CDR3 length equals 14 residues. Here the CDR3 reads CASSEGLAGRDSIF. Here the CDR3 DNA reads TGCGCCAGCAGCGAGGGACTAGCGGGACGAGACTCTATCTTC.

In this sample, this clone turned up a few times. The rearrangement links TRBV5-1 to TRBJ1-4; 8 nucleotides agree with TRBD1. The CDR3 consists of 15 residues. The ends lost 0 bases at V and 7 bases at J; junction bases unmatched: 5. Per germline, CDR1 SGHRS and CDR2 YFSETQ. CDR3 sequence: CASSLGTGSREKLFF. In nucleotides, the CDR3 is TGCGCCAGCAGCTTGGGGACAGGGAGTCGTGAAAAACTGTTTTTT.

The chain links TRBV28 to TRBJ1-4; the match to TRBD1 covers 8 bases. Germline-derived CDR1 and CDR2 are MDHEN and SYDVKM. With V trimmed by 3 bases and J by 3 bases, 3 bases remained unmatched. CDR3 size: 15 residues. This CDR3 is CASSFDRGANEKLFF. The CDR3 region has the DNA TGTGCCAGCAGTTTTGACAGGGGAGCTAATGAAAAACTGTTTTTT.